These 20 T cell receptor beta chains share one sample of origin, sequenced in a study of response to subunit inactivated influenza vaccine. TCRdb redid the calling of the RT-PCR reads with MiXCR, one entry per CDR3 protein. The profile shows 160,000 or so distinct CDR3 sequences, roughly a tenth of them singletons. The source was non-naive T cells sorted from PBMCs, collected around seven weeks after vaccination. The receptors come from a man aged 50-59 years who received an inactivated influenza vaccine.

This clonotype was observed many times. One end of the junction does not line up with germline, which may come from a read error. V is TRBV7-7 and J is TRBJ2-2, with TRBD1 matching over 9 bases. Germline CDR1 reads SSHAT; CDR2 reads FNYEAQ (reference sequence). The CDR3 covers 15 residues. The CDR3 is CASRGGQGNTGELFF. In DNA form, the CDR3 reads TGTGCTAGCAGAGGGGGACAGGGGAACACCGGGGAGCTGTTTTTT.

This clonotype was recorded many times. DNA of the CDR3: TGTGCCAGCAGTGCCCACGGGGGGCAAGGGGCCAACGTCCTGACTTTC. This gives the protein CASSAHGGQGANVLTF. The chain carries TRBV6-4 and TRBJ2-6; the D gene is possibly TRBD2 (7 bases). CDR3 size: 16 residues. The germline V gene has CDR1 MRHNA and CDR2 SNTAGT. V lost 4 bases and J 4 bases, leaving 14 bases between the germline ends.

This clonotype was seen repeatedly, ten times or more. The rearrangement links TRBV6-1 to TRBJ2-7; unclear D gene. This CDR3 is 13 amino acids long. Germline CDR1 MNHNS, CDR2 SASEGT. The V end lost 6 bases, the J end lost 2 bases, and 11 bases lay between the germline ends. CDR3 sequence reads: CASRGQQAYEQYF. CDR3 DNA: TGTGCCAGCAGAGGTCAGCAAGCCTACGAGCAGTACTTC.

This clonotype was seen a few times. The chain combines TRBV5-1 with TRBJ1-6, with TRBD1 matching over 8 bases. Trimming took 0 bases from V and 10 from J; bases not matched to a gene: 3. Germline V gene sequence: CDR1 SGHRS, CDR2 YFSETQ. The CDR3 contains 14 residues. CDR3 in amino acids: CASSLEQGESPLHF. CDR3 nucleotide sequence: TGCGCCAGCAGCTTGGAACAGGGGGAGTCACCCCTCCACTTT.

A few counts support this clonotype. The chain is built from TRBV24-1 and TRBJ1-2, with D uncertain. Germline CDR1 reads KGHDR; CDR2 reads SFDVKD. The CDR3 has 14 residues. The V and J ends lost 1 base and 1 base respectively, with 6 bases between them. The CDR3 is CATSDFDLNYGYTF. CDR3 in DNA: TGTGCCACCAGTGATTTTGACCTTAACTATGGCTACACCTTC.

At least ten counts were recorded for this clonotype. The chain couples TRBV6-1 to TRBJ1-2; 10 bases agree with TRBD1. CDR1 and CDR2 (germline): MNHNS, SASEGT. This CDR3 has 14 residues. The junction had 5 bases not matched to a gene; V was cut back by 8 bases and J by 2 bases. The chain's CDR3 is CASLTGGANYGYTF. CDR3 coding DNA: TGTGCCAGCTTGACAGGGGGCGCCAACTATGGCTACACCTTC.

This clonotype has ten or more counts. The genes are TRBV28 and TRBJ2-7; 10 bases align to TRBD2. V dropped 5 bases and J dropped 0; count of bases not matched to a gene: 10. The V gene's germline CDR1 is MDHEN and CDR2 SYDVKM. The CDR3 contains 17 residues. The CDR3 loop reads CASSMSPWTSGSYEQYF. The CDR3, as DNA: TGTGCCAGCAGTATGAGCCCCTGGACTAGCGGCTCCTACGAGCAGTACTTC.

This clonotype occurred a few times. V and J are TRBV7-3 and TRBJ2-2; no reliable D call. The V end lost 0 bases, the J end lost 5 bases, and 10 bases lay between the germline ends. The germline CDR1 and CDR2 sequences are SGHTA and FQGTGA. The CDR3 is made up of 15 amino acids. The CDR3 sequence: CASSLTGLGTGELFF. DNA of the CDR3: TGTGCCAGCAGCTTAACTGGGTTGGGTACCGGGGAGCTGTTTTTT.

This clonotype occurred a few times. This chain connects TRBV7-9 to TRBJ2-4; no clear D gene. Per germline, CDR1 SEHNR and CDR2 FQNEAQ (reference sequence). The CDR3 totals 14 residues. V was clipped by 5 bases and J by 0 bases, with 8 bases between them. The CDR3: CASSLDLAKNIQYF. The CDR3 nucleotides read TGTGCCAGCAGCCTGGACCTAGCCAAAAACATTCAGTACTTC. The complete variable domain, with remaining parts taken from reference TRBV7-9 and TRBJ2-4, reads DTGVSQNPRHKITKRGQNVTFRCDPISEHNRLYWYRQTLGQGPEFLTYFQNEAQLEKSRLLSDRFSAERPKGSFSTLEIQRTEQGDSAMYLCASSLDLAKNIQYFGAGTRLSVL.

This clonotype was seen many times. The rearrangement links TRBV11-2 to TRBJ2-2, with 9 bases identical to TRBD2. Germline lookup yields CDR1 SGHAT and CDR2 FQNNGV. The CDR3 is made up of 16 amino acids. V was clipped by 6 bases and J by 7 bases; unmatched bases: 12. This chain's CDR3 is CASRLFGGRARGELFF. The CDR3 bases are TGTGCCAGCAGGCTATTTGGCGGGAGGGCCCGCGGGGAGCTGTTTTTT. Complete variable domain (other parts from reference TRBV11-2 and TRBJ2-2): EAGVAQSPRYKIIEKRQSVAFWCNPISGHATLYWYQQILGQGPKLLIQFQNNGVVDDSQLPKDRFSAERLKGVDSTLKIQPAKLEDSAVYLCASRLFGGRARGELFFGEGSRLTVL.

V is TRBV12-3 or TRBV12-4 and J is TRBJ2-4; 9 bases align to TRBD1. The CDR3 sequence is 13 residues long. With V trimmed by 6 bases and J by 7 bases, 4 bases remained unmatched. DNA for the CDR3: TGTGCCAGCAGGGGGACAGGGAATAACATTCAGTACTTC. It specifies CASRGTGNNIQYF.

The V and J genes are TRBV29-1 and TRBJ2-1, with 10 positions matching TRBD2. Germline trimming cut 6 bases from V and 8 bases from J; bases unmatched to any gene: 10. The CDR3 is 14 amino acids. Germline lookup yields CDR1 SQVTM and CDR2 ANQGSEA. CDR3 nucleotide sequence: TGCAGCGTCCGCACTAGCGGGATGAGCGATGAGCAGTTCTTC. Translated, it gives CSVRTSGMSDEQFF.

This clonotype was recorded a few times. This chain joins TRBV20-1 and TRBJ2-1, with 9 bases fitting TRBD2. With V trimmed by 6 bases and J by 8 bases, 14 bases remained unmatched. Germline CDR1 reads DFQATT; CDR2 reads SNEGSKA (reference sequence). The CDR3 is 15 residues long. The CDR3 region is CSAKGIAGVVHEQFF. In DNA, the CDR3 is TGCAGTGCCAAGGGGATAGCGGGAGTAGTCCATGAGCAGTTCTTC.

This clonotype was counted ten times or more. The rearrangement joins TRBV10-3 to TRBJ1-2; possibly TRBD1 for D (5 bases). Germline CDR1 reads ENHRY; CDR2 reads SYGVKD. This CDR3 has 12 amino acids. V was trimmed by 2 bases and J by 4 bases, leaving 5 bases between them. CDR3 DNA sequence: TGTGCCATCAGTGAGGGGGGCTATGGCTACACCTTC. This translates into CAISEGGYGYTF.

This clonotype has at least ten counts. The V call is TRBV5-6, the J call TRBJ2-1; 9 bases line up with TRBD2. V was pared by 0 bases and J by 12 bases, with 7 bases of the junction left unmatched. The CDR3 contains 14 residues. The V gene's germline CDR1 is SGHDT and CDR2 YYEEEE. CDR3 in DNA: TGTGCCAGCAGCTTGGCCGGGACTAGCAGTGTGCAGTTCTTC. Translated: CASSLAGTSSVQFF.

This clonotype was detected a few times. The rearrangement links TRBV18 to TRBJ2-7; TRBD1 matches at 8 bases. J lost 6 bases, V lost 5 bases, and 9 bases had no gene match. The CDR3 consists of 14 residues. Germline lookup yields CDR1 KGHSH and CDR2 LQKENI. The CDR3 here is CASSSLDRGGEQYF. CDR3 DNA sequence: TGTGCCAGCTCATCCCTTGACAGGGGTGGCGAGCAGTACTTC.

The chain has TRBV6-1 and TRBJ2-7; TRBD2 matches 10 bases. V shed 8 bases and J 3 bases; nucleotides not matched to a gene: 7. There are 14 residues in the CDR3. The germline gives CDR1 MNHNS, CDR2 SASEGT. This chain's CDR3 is CASDKRGGDYEQYF. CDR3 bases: TGTGCCAGCGATAAGCGGGGGGGGGACTACGAGCAGTACTTC.

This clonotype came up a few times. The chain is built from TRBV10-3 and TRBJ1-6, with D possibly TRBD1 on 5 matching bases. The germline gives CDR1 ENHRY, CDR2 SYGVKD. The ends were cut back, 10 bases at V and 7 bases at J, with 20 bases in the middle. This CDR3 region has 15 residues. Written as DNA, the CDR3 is TGTGCCACCGTAAGAGGGGACGGGTGGAATTCACCCCTCCACTTT. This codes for CATVRGDGWNSPLHF.

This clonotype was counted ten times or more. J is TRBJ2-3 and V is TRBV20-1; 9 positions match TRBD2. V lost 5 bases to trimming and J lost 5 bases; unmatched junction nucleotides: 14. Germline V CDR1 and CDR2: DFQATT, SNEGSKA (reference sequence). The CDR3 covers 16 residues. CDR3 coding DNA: TGCAGTGCTCGGCCCCTGGCGGGGGGGCATAAAGATACGCAGTATTTT. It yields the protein CSARPLAGGHKDTQYF.

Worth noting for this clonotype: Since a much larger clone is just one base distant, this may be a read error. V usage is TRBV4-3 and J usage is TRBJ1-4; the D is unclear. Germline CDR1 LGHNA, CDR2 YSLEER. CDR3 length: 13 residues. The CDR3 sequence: CTSSLSVGEKLFF. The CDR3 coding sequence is TGCACCAGCTCATTGTCGGTTGGTGAAAAACTGTTTTTT.